These T cell receptor beta chains were read from a single sample in a study of blood T cell repertoires in COVID-19. TCRdb's copy holds only in-frame clones and misses some; the assay was immunoSEQ multiplex PCR. The sample shows some 450,000 clones, about 91% of them seen only once. The sequencing input was peripheral blood. The receptors stem from a woman between 50 and 59 years old with COVID-19, enrolled during active disease. Both conserved end residues are part of each CDR3. A D gene is named only where the DNA matches it firmly.

cdr3_length	j_call	v_call	d_call	cdr3_nt	cdr3_aa
16	TRBJ1-2	TRBV28	.	TGTGCCAGCAGCCCCCTTTCTGGACAGTTCAACTATGGCTACACCTTC	CASSPLSGQFNYGYTF
14	TRBJ1-2	TRBV19	TRBD1	TGTGCCAGTACAACCGGGACAGGGACCTATGGCTACACCTTC	CASTTGTGTYGYTF
11	TRBJ2-7	TRBV5-5	.	TGTGCCAGCACCTACGGAGGCGAGCAGTACTTC	CASTYGGEQYF
16	TRBJ1-3	TRBV6-1	TRBD1	TGTGCCAGCAGTGCGGGGACAGGCTACTCTGGAAACACCATATATTTT	CASSAGTGYSGNTIYF
13	TRBJ1-1	TRBV6-5	.	TGTGCCAGCAGGGCAGGGAGGCACACTGAAGCTTTCTTT	CASRAGRHTEAFF
15	TRBJ2-1	TRBV6-5	.	TGTGCCAGCAGCCTTTATGGGCCCTATTACGATGAGCAGTTCTTC	CASSLYGPYYDEQFF
16	TRBJ1-2	TRBV6-1	.	TGTGCCAGCAGTGAGTTTATCGTGGCGGGTAACTATGGCTACACCTTC	CASSEFIVAGNYGYTF
16	TRBJ2-2	TRBV5-4	TRBD1	TGTGCCAGCAGCCAGGTCGTAGGGGGCGCTTCCGGGGAGCTGTTTTTT	CASSQVVGGASGELFF
11	TRBJ1-1	TRBV18	.	TGTGCCAGCTCGCGGGACACTGAAGCTTTCTTT	CASSRDTEAFF
15	TRBJ1-4	TRBV21-1	.	TGTGCCAGCAGCCCGCCCCCAGGGCGAAATGAAAAACTGTTTTTT	CASSPPPGRNEKLFF